This T cell receptor (beta chain) was recorded in a study of identical twins. TCRdb recomputed calls from the 5' RACE reads with MiXCR, one row per CDR3 protein. The repertoire has about 210,000 distinct CDR3 sequences, roughly 9.4% of them found once; the top ten carry 5.1%. V shed 2 bases and J shed 5 bases, with 11 bases lying between them. The CDR3 totals 14 residues. The germline gives CDR1 SGHTA, CDR2 FQGNSA. This chain uses TRBV7-2 with TRBJ2-3; D perhaps matches TRBD1 (6 bases). This clonotype was sampled from a woman aged 18-30 years in good health. The sequenced material came from memory (CD45RO+) T cells sorted from blood. The CDR3 here is CASSLKKGEDTQYF. CDR3 sequence (DNA): TGTGCCAGCAGCTTAAAAAAGGGGGAAGATACGCAGTATTTT.